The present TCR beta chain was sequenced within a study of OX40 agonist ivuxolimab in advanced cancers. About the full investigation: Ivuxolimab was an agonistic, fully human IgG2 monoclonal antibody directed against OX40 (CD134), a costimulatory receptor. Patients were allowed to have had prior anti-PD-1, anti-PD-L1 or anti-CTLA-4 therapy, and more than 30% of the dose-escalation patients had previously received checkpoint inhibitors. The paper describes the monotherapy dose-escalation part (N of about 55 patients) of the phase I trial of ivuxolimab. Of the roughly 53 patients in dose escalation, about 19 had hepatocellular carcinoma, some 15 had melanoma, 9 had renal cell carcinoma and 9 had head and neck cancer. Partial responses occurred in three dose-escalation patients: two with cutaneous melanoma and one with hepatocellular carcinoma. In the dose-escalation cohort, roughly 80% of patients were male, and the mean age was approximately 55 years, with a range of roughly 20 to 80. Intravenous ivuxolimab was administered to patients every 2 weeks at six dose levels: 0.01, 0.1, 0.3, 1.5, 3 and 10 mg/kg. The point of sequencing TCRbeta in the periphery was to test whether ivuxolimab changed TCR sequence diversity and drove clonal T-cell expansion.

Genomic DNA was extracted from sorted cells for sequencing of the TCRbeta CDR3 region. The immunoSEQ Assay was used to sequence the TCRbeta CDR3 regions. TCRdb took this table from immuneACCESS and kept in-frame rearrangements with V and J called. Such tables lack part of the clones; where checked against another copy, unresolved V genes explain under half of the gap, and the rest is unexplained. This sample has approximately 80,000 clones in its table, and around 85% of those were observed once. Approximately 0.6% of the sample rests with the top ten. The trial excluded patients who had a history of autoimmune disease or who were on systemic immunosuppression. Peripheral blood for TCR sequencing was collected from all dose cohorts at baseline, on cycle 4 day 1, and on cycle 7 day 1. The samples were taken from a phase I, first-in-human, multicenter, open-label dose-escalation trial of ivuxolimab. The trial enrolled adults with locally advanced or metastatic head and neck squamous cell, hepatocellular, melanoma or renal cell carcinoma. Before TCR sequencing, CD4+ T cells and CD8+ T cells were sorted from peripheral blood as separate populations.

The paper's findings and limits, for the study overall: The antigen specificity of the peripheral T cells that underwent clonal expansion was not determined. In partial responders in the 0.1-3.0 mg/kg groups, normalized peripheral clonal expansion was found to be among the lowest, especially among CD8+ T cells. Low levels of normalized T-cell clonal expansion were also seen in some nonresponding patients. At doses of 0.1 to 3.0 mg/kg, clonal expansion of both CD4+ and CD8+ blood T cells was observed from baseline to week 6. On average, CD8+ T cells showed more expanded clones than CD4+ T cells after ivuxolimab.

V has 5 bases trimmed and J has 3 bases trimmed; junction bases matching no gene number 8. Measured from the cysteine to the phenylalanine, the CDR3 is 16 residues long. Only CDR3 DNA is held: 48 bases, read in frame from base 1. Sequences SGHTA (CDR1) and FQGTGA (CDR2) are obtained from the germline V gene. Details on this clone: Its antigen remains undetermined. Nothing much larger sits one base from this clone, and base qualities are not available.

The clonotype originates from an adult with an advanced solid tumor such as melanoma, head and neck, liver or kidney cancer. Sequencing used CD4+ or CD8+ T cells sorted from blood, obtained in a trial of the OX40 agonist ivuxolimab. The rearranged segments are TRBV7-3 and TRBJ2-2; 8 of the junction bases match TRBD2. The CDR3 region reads CASSPLGGADTGELFF. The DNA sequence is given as TGTGCCAGCAGCCCCCTCGGGGGGGCGGACACCGGGGAGCTGTTTTTT.